This T cell receptor beta chain was retrieved from a study of early T cells in non-severe SARS-CoV-2 infection. At the level of the study: Sequencing of bulk RNA from unsorted whole blood was done, without chain pairing. Study-level findings and limits: Matches to VDJdb favored anti-spike CD8 responses and missed private and CD4 specificities.

As part of library construction, unique molecular identifiers were attached to individual cDNA molecules. One entry per CDR3 protein results from TCRdb running MiXCR on the 5' RACE reads. There are 60,000 to 75,000 distinct CDR3 sequences in the sample; 4.6% occur only once, and roughly 3.7% lies in the top ten. This clonotype was recorded a few times. Its specificity is not known. Trimming stripped 4 bases from V and 2 bases from J, with 11 bases between. This CDR3 spans 14 amino acids. Germline V lookup: CDR1 SGHNT, CDR2 YENEEA. This chain joins TRBV11-3 and TRBJ1-1; a possible D gene is TRBD1 (6 bases). The sample consisted of whole blood, taken at baseline. The origin of this receptor is an adult who was a healthcare worker with PCR-confirmed SARS-CoV-2 infection or an uninfected control (not recorded which). The donor label of this sample is uncertain. The CDR3, as DNA: TGTGCCAGCAGCTCCGGACAGAAAAACACTGAAGCTTTCTTT. As protein: CASSSGQKNTEAFF.